This TCR beta chain derives from a study of shared clonotypes between healthy human individuals. In regard to this clone: Its antigen remains unidentified. Other nucleotide sequences in the sample specify the same CDR3.

Overall study results and limits: A limitation of the genetic and exposure-history diversity represented arose from few donors. About 5% of naive CD4 clonotypes were shared across a handful of donors.

Replicate PCRs from sorted subsets contained roughly 200 ng DNA, which is 29,000 or so T cell genomes. Here immunoSEQ multiplex PCR was the method, and the copy in TCRdb shows in-frame clones only, minus some. The profile shows 1.6 million or so clones, 96% of them singletons. Trimming took off 0 bases at V and 1 base at J, with 4 bases between the two ends. The germline V gene encodes CDR1 SGHRS and CDR2 YFSETQ. The CDR3 is 13 amino acids. Sequences were obtained from naive CD4+ T cells sorted from blood. Stated subset: CD45RA+ positively selected. The chain employs TRBV5-1 and TRBJ2-5, with D unresolved. The TCR comes from a man younger than 45 in good health. The CDR3, as DNA: TGCGCCAGCAGCTTGGGACTCCAAGAGACCCAGTACTTC. Residues: CASSLGLQETQYF.